Below are 16 T cell receptor beta chains sequenced from a single sample in a study of naive and memory T cell subsets. Two oligonucleotides, mixed equimolar, formed the beta constant-region primer covering TRBC1 and TRBC2. The ligated cDNA underwent four PCR rounds using SP2 and nested alpha and beta constant-region primers. TCRdb used MiXCR to reprocess the UMI-ligation and nested PCR reads, holding one entry per CDR3 protein. This sample has approximately 80,000 distinct CDR3 sequences, with approximately 9.2% found just once. Sequences were obtained from naive CD8+ T cells from blood. The receptors shown here come from a human donor in good health.

The genes are TRBV11-2 and TRBJ1-3; D is perhaps TRBD1 (5 bases). CDR1 and CDR2 from the germline V gene are SGHAT and FQNNGV. V was shortened by 4 bases and J by 1 base, with 17 bases between the two germline ends. The CDR3 is made up of 17 amino acids. The CDR3 DNA is TGTGCCAGCAGCTCACCCGAAGGGGTGCTGTCTGGAAACACCATATATTTT. It yields the protein CASSSPEGVLSGNTIYF.

Only a few counts were recorded for this clonotype. The V call is TRBV5-4, the J call TRBJ2-7, with 10 bases aligning to TRBD1. The CDR3 sequence is 15 residues long. J was trimmed by 0 bases and V by 3 bases; bases with no gene match: 3. Germline values: CDR1 SGHNT, CDR2 YYREEE (reference sequence). The CDR3 sequence: CASSWGQGHSYEQYF. The CDR3 DNA sequence: TGTGCCAGCAGCTGGGGACAGGGGCACTCCTACGAGCAGTACTTC.

The sample holds many counts of this clonotype. The chain uses TRBV20-1 and TRBJ2-7; D might be TRBD1 (6 bases). The V gene's germline CDR1 is DFQATT and CDR2 SNEGSKA (reference sequence). The V end lost 8 bases, the J end lost 0 bases, and 23 bases lay between the germline ends. The CDR3 extends over 16 amino acids. DNA for the CDR3: TGCAGTAGATGGACAGACAGTAGCTGCCACTCCTACGAGCAGTACTTC. This sequence encodes CSRWTDSSCHSYEQYF.

This clonotype was seen at least ten times. The chain is built from TRBV28 and TRBJ2-7; D unclear. Germline CDR1 reads MDHEN; CDR2 reads SYDVKM. V was pared by 3 bases and J by 1 base, with 1 base between. This CDR3 is built from 11 residues. This chain's CDR3 is CASSFSYEQYF. For the CDR3, the DNA is TGTGCCAGCAGTTTTTCCTACGAGCAGTACTTC.

Many counts were recorded for this clonotype. The V and J genes are TRBV7-6 and TRBJ2-3, with 12 bases matching TRBD2. The CDR3 runs 16 residues. V dropped 5 bases and J dropped 2; count of bases not matched to a gene: 5. Germline V gene sequence: CDR1 SGHVS, CDR2 FNYEAQ. The CDR3 protein is CASSRLAGVNTDTQYF. The CDR3 DNA sequence: TGTGCCAGCAGCCGACTAGCGGGAGTAAACACAGATACGCAGTATTTT.

V gene TRBV6-5 combines with J gene TRBJ2-1; 9 bases are a match to TRBD2. Unmatched junction bases numbered 8, after V lost 7 bases and J lost 7 bases. Germline V CDR1 and CDR2: MNHEY, SVGAGI. The CDR3 totals 14 residues. CDR3 in amino acids: CASNVAGVWNEQFF. The CDR3 DNA is TGTGCCAGCAACGTAGCGGGAGTATGGAATGAGCAGTTCTTC.

CDR3 nucleotides: TGTGCCAGCAGTTTATTGGTGCGGGATTGGGAGCAGTTCTTC. Translated: CASSLLVRDWEQFF. The rearrangement links TRBV28 to TRBJ2-1, with a weak D call TRBD2 (6 bases). CDR1 is MDHEN and CDR2 is SYDVKM in the germline V gene. V gave up 1 base and J gave up 10 bases, with 14 bases separating them. The CDR3 length is 14 residues. The entire variable domain, with the rest obtained from reference TRBV28 and TRBJ2-1, is as follows: DVKVTQSSRYLVKRTGEKVFLECVQDMDHENMFWYRQDPGLGLRLIYFSYDVKMKEKGDIPEGYSVSREKKERFSLILESASTNQTSMYLCASSLLVRDWEQFFGPGTRLTVL.

This clonotype occurred many times. The chain has TRBV28 and TRBJ2-1; D might be TRBD2 (6 bases). V was shortened by 2 bases and J by 4 bases, with 18 bases between the two germline ends. CDR3 size: 17 residues. The V gene's germline CDR1 is MDHEN and CDR2 SYDVKM. CDR3 loop: CASSLLYTGEGYNEQFF. CDR3 sequence (DNA): TGTGCCAGCAGTTTACTCTATACGGGAGAAGGGTACAATGAGCAGTTCTTC.

The V and J genes are TRBV4-1 and TRBJ2-1, with 7 bases lining up with TRBD2. CDR3 size: 15 residues. Germline-derived CDR1 and CDR2 are MGHRA and YSYEKL. V gave up 0 bases and J gave up 9 bases; unmatched junction bases: 8. CDR3 sequence: CASSQDRPLAAEQFF. CDR3 coding DNA: TGCGCCAGCAGCCAAGATCGCCCGCTAGCGGCTGAGCAGTTCTTC.

This chain links TRBV30 with TRBJ2-7; no firm D call. V was cut by 4 bases and J by 2 bases, with 12 bases left in between. Germline values: CDR1 GTSNPN, CDR2 SVGIG (reference sequence). The CDR3 consists of 13 residues. This CDR3 reads CAWTEGPAYEQYF. Written as DNA, the CDR3 is TGTGCCTGGACGGAAGGGCCAGCCTACGAGCAGTACTTC.

The chain joins TRBV5-1 to TRBJ2-7; D uncertain. Germline values: CDR1 SGHRS, CDR2 YFSETQ. Trimming cost V 4 bases and J 1 base, with 12 bases left between them. CDR3 length: 14 residues. CDR3 amino acids: CASSPLVGSYEQYF. In DNA form, the CDR3 reads TGCGCCAGCAGCCCACTGGTGGGGTCCTACGAGCAGTACTTC.

In its sample, this clonotype was seen many times. The chain links TRBV6-5 to TRBJ2-2; 7 bases match TRBD2. The CDR3 sequence is 16 residues long. J was trimmed by 4 bases and V by 8 bases; bases with no gene match: 13. Per the germline V gene, CDR1 is MNHEY and CDR2 is SVGAGI. In DNA form, the CDR3 reads TGTGCCAGCGAGCCCGCTAGCGGAGCGGGCACCGGGGAGCTGTTTTTT. Its translation: CASEPASGAGTGELFF.

The rearrangement links TRBV5-6 to TRBJ2-1; 8 bases are a match to TRBD2. There are 13 residues in the CDR3. From germline, CDR1 is SGHDT and CDR2 YYEEEE. Trimming removed 5 bases from V and 7 bases from J; junction bases left unmatched: 5. CDR3 DNA sequence: TGTGCCAGCAGGGCGGGAGGTCGAAATGAGCAGTTCTTC. Translating it yields CASRAGGRNEQFF.

This clonotype showed up just a few times. This sequence joins TRBV20-1 and TRBJ1-2; 9 nucleotides line up with TRBD1. The CDR3 is 12 amino acids. Trimming at V came to 5 bases and at J to 4 bases, leaving 2 bases not matched to a gene. Per the germline V gene, CDR1 is DFQATT and CDR2 is SNEGSKA (reference sequence). CDR3 sequence (DNA): TGCAGTGCTTGGGACAGGGCCTATGGCTACACCTTC. The encoded protein is CSAWDRAYGYTF.

Ten or more counts support this clonotype. The chain recombines TRBV10-3 with TRBJ2-7; TRBD2 aligns across 11 bases. Germline V gene sequence: CDR1 ENHRY, CDR2 SYGVKD. Trimming at V came to 0 bases and at J to 4 bases, leaving 2 bases not matched to a gene. CDR3 length: 15 amino acids. The CDR3 coding sequence is TGTGCCATCAGTGAGTCACTAGCGGGGGATTACGAGCAGTACTTC. Encoded protein: CAISESLAGDYEQYF.

The rearrangement joins TRBV29-1 to TRBJ2-2; 7 nucleotides agree with TRBD1. Losses at the gene ends were 4 bases for V and 2 bases for J; bases not matched to a gene: 4. Per germline, CDR1 SQVTM and CDR2 ANQGSEA. The CDR3 is 14 residues long. For the CDR3, the DNA is TGCAGCGTTGTTGGGACAGCTAACACCGGGGAGCTGTTTTTT. Translating it yields CSVVGTANTGELFF.